The 10 T cell receptor beta chains given below trace back to one sample, sequenced in a study of blood T cells in healthy people across ages. Together with a sample-barcoded 5' primer, a J-beta primer mix was included in a second PCR lasting roughly 6 to 12 cycles. TCRdb fed the 5' RACE reads into MiXCR, producing one record per CDR3 protein. The table lists about 290,000 distinct CDR3 sequences, 25% to 30% of them singletons. The material sequenced was blood. The receptors come from a woman aged 70 to 79 in good health.

This clonotype was recorded a few times. This rearrangement joins TRBV6-5 to TRBJ2-7; 14 nucleotides line up with TRBD2. This CDR3 is built from 17 residues. After removal of 4 bases from V and 0 bases from J, the junction contained 5 bases not matched to a gene. In germline, CDR1 is MNHEY, CDR2 SVGAGI. The CDR3 spells CASSSRTSGRSSYEQYF. CDR3 DNA sequence: TGTGCCAGCAGTTCCAGGACTAGCGGGAGGAGCTCCTACGAGCAGTACTTC.

The genes are TRBV11-2 and TRBJ1-4; D is perhaps TRBD1 (6 bases). This CDR3 is 15 amino acids long. V was shortened by 3 bases and J by 3 bases, with 11 bases between the two germline ends. Germline V gene lookup returns CDR1 SGHAT and CDR2 FQNNGV. Here the CDR3 reads CASSFSGEANEKLFF. The CDR3 nucleotides are TGTGCCAGCAGCTTCTCAGGGGAGGCTAATGAAAAACTGTTTTTT.

Details on this clonotype: A read error may account for a junction end that differs from germline. CDR3 DNA sequence: TGCGCCAGCAGTTTTCTGCGGGGCAACCAAGAGACCCAGTACTTC. It specifies CASSFLRGNQETQYF. The chain recombines TRBV28 with TRBJ2-5; a possible D gene is TRBD2 (6 bases). Germline V CDR1 and CDR2: MDHEN, SYDVKM. The CDR3 has 15 amino acids.

The chain couples TRBV6-5 to TRBJ1-3, with D unresolved. The CDR3 loop spans 13 amino acids. Germline V lookup: CDR1 MNHEY, CDR2 SVGAGI. V was clipped by 7 bases and J by 0 bases, with 7 bases between them. The CDR3 spells CASTRGSGNTIYF. CDR3 DNA sequence: TGTGCCAGCACGCGAGGCTCTGGAAACACCATATATTTT.

This sequence joins TRBV7-3 and TRBJ2-3; tentatively, D is TRBD1 or TRBD2 (5 bases each). Germline V gives CDR1 SGHTA, CDR2 FQGTGA. The CDR3 covers 14 residues. V dropped 5 bases and J dropped 2 bases, with 11 bases sitting between them. Here the CDR3 DNA reads TGTGCCAGCAGCCCGGGACCGAACACAGATACGCAGTATTTT. Its translation: CASSPGPNTDTQYF.

This clonotype was seen at least ten times. This rearrangement joins TRBV6-2 or TRBV6-3 to TRBJ2-1; D perhaps matches TRBD2 (6 bases). The CDR3 loop spans 18 amino acids. The germline V gene has CDR1 MNHEY and CDR2 SVGEGT. Deletions cut 4 bases from V and 6 bases from J, with 25 bases between. The CDR3 DNA follows: TGTGCCAGCAGTTTTGTAGCCTTACCGGGCGGGGACGGCAATGAGCAGTTCTTC. Protein: CASSFVALPGGDGNEQFF.

This clonotype was counted many times. V usage is TRBV5-1 and J usage is TRBJ1-6; maybe TRBD1 (5 bases). The CDR3 consists of 17 residues. Germline CDR1 is SGHRS and CDR2 is YFSETQ. Trimming cost V 4 bases and J 4 bases, with 18 bases left between them. The CDR3 region is CASSDHRQGEYNSPLHF. For the CDR3, the DNA is TGCGCCAGCAGCGACCACAGGCAAGGAGAGTATAATTCACCCCTCCACTTT.

At least ten counts were recorded for this clonotype. The rearrangement uses TRBV7-9 and TRBJ2-3; 13 bases match TRBD2. Germline CDR1 SEHNR, CDR2 FQNEAQ (reference sequence). This CDR3 is 17 amino acids long. V shed 5 bases, J shed 6 bases, and the junction held 11 bases outside the gene matches. CDR3 residues: CASSLGLAGVRGDTQYF. CDR3 nucleotide sequence: TGTGCCAGCAGCCTCGGACTAGCGGGAGTAAGGGGTGATACGCAGTATTTT. Combining the CDR3 with reference TRBV7-9 and TRBJ2-3 gives the whole variable domain DTGVSQNPRHKITKRGQNVTFRCDPISEHNRLYWYRQTLGQGPEFLTYFQNEAQLEKSRLLSDRFSAERPKGSFSTLEIQRTEQGDSAMYLCASSLGLAGVRGDTQYFGPGTRLTVL.

This clonotype appeared a few times. A read error may account for a junction end that differs from germline. The chain recombines TRBV5-6 with TRBJ2-7; tentatively, D is TRBD2 (6 bases). The germline gives CDR1 SGHDT, CDR2 YYEEEE. This CDR3 comprises 15 residues. The CDR3 loop is CASSFGAWEDYEQCF. CDR3 sequence (DNA): TGTGCCAGCAGCTTCGGTGCCTGGGAGGACTACGAGCAGTGCTTC.

This clonotype occurred a few times. The chain couples TRBV5-1 to TRBJ1-3, with 9 bases matching TRBD1. The V gene end was trimmed by 7 bases and the J gene end by 8 bases; junction bases not matched to a gene: 10. In germline, CDR1 is SGHRS, CDR2 YFSETQ. This CDR3 contains 14 residues. The CDR3 DNA reads as TGCGCCAGCGGAAAACAGGGGGCCTCCGACACCATATATTTT. It specifies CASGKQGASDTIYF.